This T cell receptor beta chain was obtained from a study of blood T cell repertoires in COVID-19 (dated by TCRdb to between 2020 and 2021). For the study in its entirety: Samples covering the acute and convalescent phases of COVID-19 were provided by collaborators in the United States, Italy and Spain. Sample metadata almost always included a de-identified subject ID, COVID-19 status, age in years and sex. The material from the prospective study consisted of cDNA or gDNA derived from T cells, B-cell-depleted T cells, or PBMCs. Deeply sampled blood TCRbeta repertoires from subjects exposed to, actively infected with, or recovered from COVID-19 were included in the dataset. The samples were drawn from two sources: the first 160 participants of the ongoing ImmuneRACE study, and 1,200 or so subjects contributed by 6 global collaborators. Where HLA class I and class II types were available, the types were taken from metadata supplied by the sample provider, not from assay-based typing. The repertoires were released in a freely available public database intended as a resource for research on the immune response to SARS-CoV-2. What the authors observed across the whole study: How much clinical and demographic metadata was included differed by source and by participant, and the metadata was provided uncurated.

At one collaborating source in Seattle, patients were enrolled during active infection and were followed longitudinally through the course of disease. Each collaborating institution followed its own protocols to collect whole blood in K2EDTA tubes. For TCRbeta analysis, collaborators shipped samples in one of three forms: frozen whole blood, isolated PBMCs, or DNA extracted from either of those sample types. Notes on this clone: Its specific antigen is unknown. Per-nucleotide qualities are absent, and no much larger clonotype sits a single base away.

TCRbeta CDR3 regions were amplified from genomic DNA using the immunoSEQ Assay, a bias-controlled multiplex PCR. The study's own analysis went as follows. The number of nucleated cells in each sample was estimated from the amplification of reference gene primers within the assay. Sequence reads were collapsed and filtered to measure the absolute abundance of every unique TCRbeta CDR3 rearrangement. Productive Simpson clonality was computed per sample as the square root of Simpson's diversity index over productive rearrangements. TCRdb's version of the immuneACCESS table is confined to in-frame rearrangements and falls short of the full clone set. An unresolved V gene accounts for under half of the shortfall where checked; the remainder is of unknown origin. V and J calls plus clone size are reproduced from that table; the DNA served to infer D and trimming. This sample lists hundreds of thousands of clones; roughly 92% were detected once. The biggest ten clones account for more than 0.7% of the sample.

The CDR1 and CDR2 encoded by the germline V gene are MNHEY and SVGAGI. The CDR3 spans 15 residues, from the cysteine through the phenylalanine. CDR3 DNA only is kept here, 45 bases in frame from base 1. At the junction V is shortened by 6 bases and J by 4 bases; bases outside the gene matches: 6. The rearrangement joined TRBV6-5 to TRBJ2-1, with 10 middle bases fitting TRBD2. The sequenced sample was peripheral blood. This receptor was obtained from a man between 60 and 70 years old with COVID-19, enrolled during active disease. The bases read TGTGCCAGCAGGGCCTCTAGCGGGGGATACAATGAGCAGTTCTTC. Its translation is CASRASSGGYNEQFF.